The table lists the clone carrying this T cell receptor beta chain with a count of one. The antigen is not known. CDR1 and CDR2 from the germline V gene are MNHNY and SVGAGI (reference sequence). CDR3 length: 15 residues. Primers included in the PCR were 60 Vbeta and 13 Jbeta primers. As handled by the study authors: A follow-up analysis tallied about 80 million unique TCR beta chains, roughly 11 million shared. Repertoires were generated with immunoSEQ multiplex PCR, while TCRdb's copy carries only in-frame clones and drops some. V, J and clone size derive from that table, while D and trimming were established from the DNA sequence. The sample yields about 200,000 clones, 65% to 85% seen once. The data belong to a study of cytomegalovirus exposure and HLA in healthy donors. Study observations and caveats: Most of the CMV-associated TCR beta chains (in a later analysis) appeared to be HLA-restricted. Immune exposure data for these donors was limited to CMV serostatus.

The chain has TRBV6-6 and TRBJ2-5, with D possibly matching TRBD1 (5 bases). The J call may be faulty, since TRBJ2-7 better matches the DNA end. The sequence was obtained from a man in his forties in good health and CMV-seropositive. Sequencing was performed on PBMCs. DNA for the CDR3: TGTGCCAGCAGGAGACAGACCGGTTTATCCTACGAGCAGTACTTC. It specifies CASRRQTGLSYEQYF.